The 25 T cell receptor beta chains in this list originate from one sample, sequenced in a study of blood T cell repertoires in COVID-19 (dated by TCRdb to 2020 to 2022). Preparation of the library involved the immunoSEQ multiplex PCR assay. TCRdb holds this immuneACCESS table with in-frame rearrangements only. Some clones are missing; in checked studies, unresolved V genes explain under half, and the rest has no known cause. For this sample there are 100,000 or so clones; 91% appear just once. The ten top clones hold 3.5% to 4.5% of the sample. Specimen: peripheral blood. The receptor source for this set is a young man with acute or convalescent COVID-19.

The rearrangement uses TRBV2 and TRBJ2-7, with D possibly matching TRBD1 (6 bases). V was cut by 5 bases and J by 3 bases, with 8 bases left in between. Germline values: CDR1 SNHLY, CDR2 FYNNEI. This CDR3 has 12 residues. The CDR3 DNA reads as TGTGCCAGCAGTCGGACAGTCTACGAGCAGTACTTC. Translating gives CASSRTVYEQYF.

The rearrangement uses TRBV27 and TRBJ2-3; D uncertain. Trimming cost V 2 bases and J 5 bases, with 14 bases left between them. The CDR3 covers 15 residues. Germline CDR1 and CDR2: MNHEY and SMNVEV (reference sequence). The DNA for the CDR3 is TGTGCCAGCAGTTTAGCGGCAGCTTATAGAGATACGCAGTATTTT. Translation gives CASSLAAAYRDTQYF.

J is TRBJ1-6 and V is TRBV28; TRBD1 agrees at 9 bases. CDR1 is MDHEN and CDR2 is SYDVKM in the germline V gene. CDR3 size: 14 residues. With 3 bases clipped from V and 8 bases from J, the junction kept 2 bases outside the gene matches. The chain's CDR3 is CASSLGQGYSPLHF. The CDR3 DNA is TGTGCCAGCAGTTTGGGACAGGGCTATTCACCCCTCCACTTT.

This clone has just a few counts. This chain links TRBV3-1 (or the pseudogene TRBV3-2) with TRBJ2-1; TRBD2 matches at 10 bases. The CDR3 covers 16 residues. CDR1 and CDR2 (germline): LGHDT, YNNKEL (reference sequence). V lost 1 base and J lost 9; bases outside the gene matches: 9. The CDR3 sequence is CASSQGVAASGGEQFF. CDR3 nucleotides: TGTGCCAGCAGCCAAGGTGTTGCAGCTAGCGGGGGTGAGCAGTTCTTC.

For the CDR3, the DNA is TGTGCCACCAGCAGAGATCTGCCAGGGGATGGCTACACCTTC. This translates into CATSRDLPGDGYTF. This chain connects TRBV15 to TRBJ1-2; D may be TRBD1 (6 bases). Per germline, CDR1 LNHNV and CDR2 YYDKDF (reference sequence). The length of the CDR3 is 14 residues. V was cut by 0 bases and J by 6 bases, with 11 bases left in between.

CDR3 amino acids: CASSLSDEAFF. DNA of the CDR3: TGTGCCAGCAGCTTATCAGATGAAGCTTTCTTT. This sequence joins TRBV5-6 and TRBJ1-1, with D hard to call. The CDR3 contains 11 residues. Germline-derived CDR1 and CDR2 are SGHDT and YYEEEE. V lost 2 bases and J 7 bases, leaving 6 bases between the germline ends.

This clone was observed once. V and J are TRBV9 and TRBJ1-1; unclear D gene. Germline V gene lookup returns CDR1 SGDLS and CDR2 YYNGEE. CDR3 length: 13 residues. V dropped 4 bases and J dropped 0 bases, with 7 bases sitting between them. Here the CDR3 DNA reads TGTGCCAGCAGCCAGATGGTGAACACTGAAGCTTTCTTT. Amino acid sequence: CASSQMVNTEAFF.

The J gene is TRBJ1-4, the V gene TRBV6-5; 11 positions agree with TRBD1. The CDR3 totals 14 residues. Germline values: CDR1 MNHEY, CDR2 SVGAGI. With V trimmed by 6 bases and J by 14 bases, 11 bases remained unmatched. For the CDR3, the DNA is TGTGCCAGCAGCCCGGGACAGGGGGAGGGAAACCTGTTTTTT. As protein: CASSPGQGEGNLFF.

This chain links TRBV24-1 with TRBJ2-5; TRBD2 aligns across 7 bases. Germline V CDR1 and CDR2: KGHDR, SFDVKD. V trimming: 4 bases; J trimming: 5 bases; junction bases outside the gene matches: 6. This CDR3 has 14 amino acids. The chain's CDR3 is CATSESGGRETQYF. The CDR3 bases are TGTGCCACCAGTGAATCGGGGGGACGGGAGACCCAGTACTTC.

The rearrangement joins TRBV7-9 to TRBJ1-6; 9 nucleotides agree with TRBD1. The CDR3 extends over 15 amino acids. Germline trimming cut 5 bases from V and 10 bases from J; bases unmatched to any gene: 9. Germline loops: CDR1 SEHNR, CDR2 FQNEAQ (reference sequence). This chain's CDR3 is CASSPLDRGASPLHF. The CDR3 DNA follows: TGTGCCAGCAGCCCCTTGGACAGGGGCGCCTCACCCCTCCACTTT.

This chain joins TRBV30 and TRBJ2-7, with a weak D call TRBD2 (5 bases). Germline CDR1 GTSNPN, CDR2 SVGIG (reference sequence). V lost 1 base, J lost 2 bases, and 15 bases lay in between. The CDR3 contains 15 residues. The CDR3 sequence is CAWSGTLGLPYEQYF. In DNA form, the CDR3 reads TGTGCCTGGAGTGGGACCTTAGGACTGCCCTACGAGCAGTACTTC.

The chain is built from TRBV5-5 and TRBJ1-5; D not resolved. Trimming shortened V by 2 bases and J by 5 bases, and 11 bases separated the two germline ends. The germline CDR1 and CDR2 sequences are SGHKS and YYEKEE (reference sequence). This CDR3 is built from 14 residues. The CDR3 DNA reads TGTGCCAGCAGCTTCAAGGAGTTCGATCAGCCCCAGCATTTT. It codes for CASSFKEFDQPQHF.

The CDR3 DNA reads TGTGCCAGCAGCCCCGAAAGGGAGTCAGCCATGCGGGAGCAGTTCTTC. The encoded protein is CASSPERESAMREQFF. The chain uses TRBV5-4 and TRBJ2-1, with a weak D call TRBD2 (5 bases). This CDR3 comprises 16 residues. Trimming took off 4 bases at V and 10 bases at J, with 24 bases between the two ends. Germline CDR1 and CDR2: SGHNT and YYREEE (reference sequence).

The chain combines TRBV12-3 or TRBV12-4 with TRBJ2-7; 9 nucleotides line up with TRBD1. This CDR3 is built from 12 residues. V dropped 8 bases and J dropped 3; count of bases not matched to a gene: 2. The CDR3 loop reads CASGQGNYEQYF. In DNA, the CDR3 is TGTGCCAGCGGACAGGGGAACTACGAGCAGTACTTC.

The chain carries TRBV5-6 and TRBJ2-5, with 8 bases aligning to TRBD2. Germline CDR1 is SGHDT and CDR2 is YYEEEE. The V segment lost 4 bases and the J segment 5 bases; nucleotides outside the gene matches: 7. The CDR3 is made up of 14 amino acids. The CDR3 spells CASSLTSVTETQYF. The DNA of the CDR3 is TGTGCCAGCAGCCTGACTAGCGTGACGGAGACCCAGTACTTC.

The chain uses TRBV25-1 and TRBJ2-7; TRBD2 agrees at 10 bases. Trimming took 1 base from V and 7 from J; bases not matched to a gene: 16. Germline V gene data show CDR1 as MGHDK and CDR2 as SYGVNS. The CDR3 runs to 18 residues. The CDR3 sequence: CASSEFFLAGVGRGEQYF. Written as DNA, the CDR3 is TGTGCCAGCAGTGAATTTTTCCTAGCGGGGGTAGGTAGAGGGGAGCAGTACTTC.

The chain employs TRBV7-9 and TRBJ1-2; D uncertain. Per the germline V gene, CDR1 is SEHNR and CDR2 is FQNEAQ (reference sequence). V was pared by 2 bases and J by 4 bases, with 11 bases between. This CDR3 contains 14 residues. In DNA, the CDR3 is TGTGCCAGCAGCTTACCCCTTGGCGGCTATGGCTACACCTTC. Its translation is CASSLPLGGYGYTF.

The V and J genes are TRBV24-1 and TRBJ1-5; 9 positions agree with TRBD1. Trimming at V came to 12 bases and at J to 0 bases, leaving 17 bases not matched to a gene. CDR1 and CDR2 from the germline V gene are KGHDR and SFDVKD. This CDR3 is 18 amino acids long. The CDR3 protein is CASIIPGQGFNSNQPQHF. The CDR3 region has the DNA TGTGCCTCAATTATCCCGGGACAGGGTTTTAATAGCAATCAGCCCCAGCATTTT.

This chain connects TRBV11-2 to TRBJ1-1, with 9 bases identical to TRBD1. The CDR3 is 17 amino acids. Trimming cost V 4 bases and J 4 bases; bases outside gene matches: 13. In germline, CDR1 is SGHAT, CDR2 FQNNGV. This CDR3 is CASSSSGTGMLFTEAFF. CDR3 nucleotide sequence: TGTGCCAGCAGCTCGTCCGGGACAGGGATGTTATTCACTGAAGCTTTCTTT.

The chain is built from TRBV30 and TRBJ1-3; D remains ambiguous. Germline loops: CDR1 GTSNPN, CDR2 SVGIG (reference sequence). Trimming cost V 1 base and J 0 bases, with 16 bases left between them. The CDR3 is 17 amino acids. This chain's CDR3 is CAWSGAGGALSGNTIYF. CDR3 in DNA: TGTGCCTGGAGTGGTGCAGGAGGAGCCCTCTCTGGAAACACCATATATTTT.

This chain connects TRBV14 to TRBJ1-4, with D maybe TRBD1 (6 bases). Germline CDR1 SGHDN, CDR2 FVKESK. Between the trimmed V and J ends, which lost 3 bases and 4 bases, there was a span of 12 bases. CDR3 length: 15 residues. The CDR3 loop reads CASSHRTASNEKLFF. For the CDR3, the DNA is TGTGCCAGCAGCCACCGGACAGCAAGTAATGAAAAACTGTTTTTT.

CDR3 nucleotides: TGTGCCAGCAGTCTAAGGACAGGGAGGAATGAAAAACTGTTTTTT. Translated: CASSLRTGRNEKLFF. The gene calls are TRBV27 and TRBJ1-4; 8 bases map to TRBD1. The V segment lost 5 bases and the J segment 5 bases; nucleotides outside the gene matches: 7. The CDR3 loop spans 15 amino acids. CDR1 is MNHEY, CDR2 SMNVEV, per germline (reference sequence).

This clone was seen a handful of times. The chain couples TRBV19 to TRBJ1-4; D is unclear. Germline V CDR1 and CDR2: LNHDA, SQIVND (reference sequence). The CDR3 totals 14 residues. The V and J ends lost 4 bases and 4 bases respectively, with 10 bases between them. This CDR3 reads CASSTLRLNEKLFF. The CDR3 DNA is TGTGCCAGTAGTACGCTGAGACTTAATGAAAAACTGTTTTTT.

The chain joins TRBV19 to TRBJ2-1; 13 nucleotides match TRBD2. Germline V CDR1 and CDR2: LNHDA, SQIVND (reference sequence). The CDR3 has 21 amino acids. After removal of 4 bases from V and 0 bases from J, the junction contained 15 bases not matched to a gene. CDR3 nucleotides: TGTGCCAGTAGTACCTATCATCAAAGGACTAGCGGGGGTAGCTCCTACAATGAGCAGTTCTTC. Translating gives CASSTYHQRTSGGSSYNEQFF.

The J gene is TRBJ2-2, the V gene TRBV5-1; D not certain. Germline V lookup: CDR1 SGHRS, CDR2 YFSETQ. Trimming cost V 0 bases and J 0 bases, with 9 bases left between them. CDR3 length equals 16 residues. CDR3 residues: CASSLVGNANTGELFF. For the CDR3, the DNA is TGCGCCAGCAGCTTGGTGGGCAACGCGAACACCGGGGAGCTGTTTTTT.